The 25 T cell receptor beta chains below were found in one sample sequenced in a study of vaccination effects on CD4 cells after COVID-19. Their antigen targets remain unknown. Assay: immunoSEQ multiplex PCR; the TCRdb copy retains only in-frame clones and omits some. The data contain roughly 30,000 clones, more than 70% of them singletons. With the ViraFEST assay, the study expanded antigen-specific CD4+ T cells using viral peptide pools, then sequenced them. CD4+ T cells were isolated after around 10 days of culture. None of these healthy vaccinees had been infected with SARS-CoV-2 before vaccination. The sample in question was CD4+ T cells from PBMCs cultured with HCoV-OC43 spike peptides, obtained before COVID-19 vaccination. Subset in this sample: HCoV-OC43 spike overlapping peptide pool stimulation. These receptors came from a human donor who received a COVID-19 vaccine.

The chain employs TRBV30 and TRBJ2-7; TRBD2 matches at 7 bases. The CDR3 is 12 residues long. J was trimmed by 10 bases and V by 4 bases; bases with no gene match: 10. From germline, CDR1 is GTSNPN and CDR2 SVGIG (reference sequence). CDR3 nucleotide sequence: TGTGCCTGGACACATGGGGGGGGACTCCAGTACTTC. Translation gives CAWTHGGGLQYF.

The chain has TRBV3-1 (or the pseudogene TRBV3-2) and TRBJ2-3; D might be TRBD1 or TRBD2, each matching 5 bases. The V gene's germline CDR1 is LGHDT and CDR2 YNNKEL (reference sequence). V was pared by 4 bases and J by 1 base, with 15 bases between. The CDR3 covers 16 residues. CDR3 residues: CASSLNRRAGTDTQYF. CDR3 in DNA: TGTGCCAGCAGCCTCAACAGGCGGGCCGGCACAGATACGCAGTATTTT.

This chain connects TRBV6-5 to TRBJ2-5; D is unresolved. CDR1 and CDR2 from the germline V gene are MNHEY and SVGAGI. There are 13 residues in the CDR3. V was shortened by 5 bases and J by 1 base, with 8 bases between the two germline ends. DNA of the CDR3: TGTGCCAGCAGTAACGACTTCCAAGAGACCCAGTACTTC. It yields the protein CASSNDFQETQYF.

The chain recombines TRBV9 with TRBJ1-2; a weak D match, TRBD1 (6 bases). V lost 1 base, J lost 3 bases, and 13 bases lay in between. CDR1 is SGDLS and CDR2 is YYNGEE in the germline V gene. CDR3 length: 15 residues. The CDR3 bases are TGTGCCAGCAGCGTAAGTGGGGGCGCGGACTATGGCTACACCTTC. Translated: CASSVSGGADYGYTF.

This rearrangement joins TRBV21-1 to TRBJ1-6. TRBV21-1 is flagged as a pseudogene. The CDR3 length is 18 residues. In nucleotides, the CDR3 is TGTGCCAGCAGCCCCTCCTTGGAAGGAGGGTCCTATAATTCACCCCTCCACTTT. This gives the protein CASSPSLEGGSYNSPLHF.

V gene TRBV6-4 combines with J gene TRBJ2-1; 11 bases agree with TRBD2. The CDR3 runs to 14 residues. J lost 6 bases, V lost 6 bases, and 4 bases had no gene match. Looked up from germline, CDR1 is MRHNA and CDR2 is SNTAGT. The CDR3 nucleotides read TGTGCCAGCAGCTCCGGGACTAGCGGCAATGAGCAGTTCTTC. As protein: CASSSGTSGNEQFF.

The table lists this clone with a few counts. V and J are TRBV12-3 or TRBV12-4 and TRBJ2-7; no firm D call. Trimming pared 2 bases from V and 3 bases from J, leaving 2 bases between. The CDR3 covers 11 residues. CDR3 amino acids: CASSLNYEQYF. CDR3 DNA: TGTGCCAGCAGTTTAAACTACGAGCAGTACTTC.

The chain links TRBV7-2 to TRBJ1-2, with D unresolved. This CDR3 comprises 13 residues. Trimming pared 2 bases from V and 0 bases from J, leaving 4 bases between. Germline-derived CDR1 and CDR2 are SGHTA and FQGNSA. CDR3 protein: CASSLKANYGYTF. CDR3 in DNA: TGTGCCAGCAGCTTAAAGGCTAACTATGGCTACACCTTC.

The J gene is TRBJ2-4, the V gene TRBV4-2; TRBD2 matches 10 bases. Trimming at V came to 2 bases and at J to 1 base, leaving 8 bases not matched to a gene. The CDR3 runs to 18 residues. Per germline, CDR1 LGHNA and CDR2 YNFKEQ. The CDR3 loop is CASSQNPGTSAAKNIQYF. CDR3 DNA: TGTGCCAGCAGCCAAAATCCTGGGACTAGCGCCGCCAAAAACATTCAGTACTTC.

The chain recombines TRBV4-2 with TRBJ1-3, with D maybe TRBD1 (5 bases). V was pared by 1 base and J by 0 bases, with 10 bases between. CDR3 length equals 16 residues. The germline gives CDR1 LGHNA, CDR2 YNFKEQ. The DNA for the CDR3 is TGTGCCAGCAGCCAAGTTATCGGGACCTCTGGAAACACCATATATTTT. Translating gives CASSQVIGTSGNTIYF.

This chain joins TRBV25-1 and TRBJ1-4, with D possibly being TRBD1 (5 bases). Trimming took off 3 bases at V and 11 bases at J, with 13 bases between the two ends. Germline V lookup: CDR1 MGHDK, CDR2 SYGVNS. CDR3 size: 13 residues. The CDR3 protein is CASSDQGPGKLFF. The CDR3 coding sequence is TGTGCCAGCAGTGATCAGGGACCTGGGAAACTGTTTTTT.

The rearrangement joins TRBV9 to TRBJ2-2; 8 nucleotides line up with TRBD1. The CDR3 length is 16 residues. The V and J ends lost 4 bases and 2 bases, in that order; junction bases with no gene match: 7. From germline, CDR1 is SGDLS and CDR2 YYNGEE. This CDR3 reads CASSTTGTGNTGELFF. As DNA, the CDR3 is TGTGCCAGCAGCACGACCGGGACAGGCAACACCGGGGAGCTGTTTTTT. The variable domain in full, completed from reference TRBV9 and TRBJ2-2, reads DSGVTQTPKHLITATGQRVTLRCSPRSGDLSVYWYQQSLDQGLQFLIQYYNGEERAKGNILERFSAQQFPDLHSELNLSSLELGDSALYFCASSTTGTGNTGELFFGEGSRLTVL.

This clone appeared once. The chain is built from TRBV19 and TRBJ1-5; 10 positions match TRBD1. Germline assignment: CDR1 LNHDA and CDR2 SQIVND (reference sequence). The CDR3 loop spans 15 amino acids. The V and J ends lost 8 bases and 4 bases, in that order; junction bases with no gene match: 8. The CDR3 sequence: CASGTGEFKNQPQHF. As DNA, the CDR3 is TGTGCCAGTGGGACAGGGGAATTCAAAAATCAGCCCCAGCATTTT.

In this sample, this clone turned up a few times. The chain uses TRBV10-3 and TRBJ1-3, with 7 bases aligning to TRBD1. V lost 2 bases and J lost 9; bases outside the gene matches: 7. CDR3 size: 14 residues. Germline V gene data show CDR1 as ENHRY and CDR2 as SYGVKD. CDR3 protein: CAISEPRQGGTIYF. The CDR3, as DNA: TGTGCCATCAGTGAGCCCAGACAGGGTGGCACCATATATTTT.

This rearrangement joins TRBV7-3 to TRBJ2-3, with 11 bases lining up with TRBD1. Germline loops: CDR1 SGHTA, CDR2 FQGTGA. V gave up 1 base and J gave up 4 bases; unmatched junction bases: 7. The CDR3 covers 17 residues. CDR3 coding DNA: TGTGCCAGCAGCTTAAGGGGCCCGGGACAGGGGGCAGATACGCAGTATTTT. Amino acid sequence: CASSLRGPGQGADTQYF.

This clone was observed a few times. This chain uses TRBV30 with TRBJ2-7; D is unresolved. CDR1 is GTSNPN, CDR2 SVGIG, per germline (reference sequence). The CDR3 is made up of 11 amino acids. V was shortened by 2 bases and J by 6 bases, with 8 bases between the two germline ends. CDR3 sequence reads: CAWSSLGEQYF. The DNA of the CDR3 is TGTGCCTGGAGTAGCCTTGGCGAGCAGTACTTC.

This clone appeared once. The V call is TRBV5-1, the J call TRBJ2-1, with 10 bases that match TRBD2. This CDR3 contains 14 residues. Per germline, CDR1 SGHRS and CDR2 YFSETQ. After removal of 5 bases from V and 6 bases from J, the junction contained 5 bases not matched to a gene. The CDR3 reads CASRGLAAGNEQFF. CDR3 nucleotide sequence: TGCGCCAGCAGAGGACTAGCGGCGGGCAATGAGCAGTTCTTC. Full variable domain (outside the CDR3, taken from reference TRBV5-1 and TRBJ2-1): KAGVTQTPRYLIKTRGQQVTLSCSPISGHRSVSWYQQTPGQGLQFLFEYFSETQRNKGNFPGRFSGRQFSNSRSEMNVSTLELGDSALYLCASRGLAAGNEQFFGPGTRLTVL.

The CDR3, as DNA: TGTGCCAGCAGGGGTTACAGGGACCAAGAGACCCAGTACTTC. Encoded protein: CASRGYRDQETQYF. V is TRBV7-8 and J is TRBJ2-5; D perhaps matches TRBD1 (6 bases). Trimming took 6 bases from V and 0 from J, leaving 11 bases between them. Germline CDR1 SGHVS, CDR2 FQNEAQ. The CDR3 is 14 residues long. Variable domain in full (rest from reference TRBV7-8 and TRBJ2-5): GAGVSQSPRYKVAKRGQDVALRCDPISGHVSLFWYQQALGQGPEFLTYFQNEAQLDKSGLPSDRFFAERPEGSVSTLKIQRTQQEDSAVYLCASRGYRDQETQYFGPGTRLLVL.

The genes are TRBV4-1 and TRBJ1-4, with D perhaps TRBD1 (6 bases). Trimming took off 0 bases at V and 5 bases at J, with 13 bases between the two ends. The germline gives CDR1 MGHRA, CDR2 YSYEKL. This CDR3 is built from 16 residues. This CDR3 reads CASSQDRSGVNEKLFF. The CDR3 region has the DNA TGCGCCAGCAGCCAAGATCGGTCAGGGGTCAATGAAAAACTGTTTTTT.

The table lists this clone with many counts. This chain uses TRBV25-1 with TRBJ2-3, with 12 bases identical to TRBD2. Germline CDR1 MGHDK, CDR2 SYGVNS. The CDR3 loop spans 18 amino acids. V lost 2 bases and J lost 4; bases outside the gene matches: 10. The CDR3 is CASSEPSGGASGADTQYF. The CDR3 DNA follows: TGTGCCAGCAGTGAACCTAGCGGGGGGGCCTCCGGAGCAGATACGCAGTATTTT.

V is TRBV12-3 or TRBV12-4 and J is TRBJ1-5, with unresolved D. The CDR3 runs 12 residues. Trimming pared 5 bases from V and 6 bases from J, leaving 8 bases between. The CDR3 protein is CASSPGSQPQHF. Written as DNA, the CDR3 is TGTGCCAGCAGTCCCGGGAGTCAGCCCCAGCATTTT.

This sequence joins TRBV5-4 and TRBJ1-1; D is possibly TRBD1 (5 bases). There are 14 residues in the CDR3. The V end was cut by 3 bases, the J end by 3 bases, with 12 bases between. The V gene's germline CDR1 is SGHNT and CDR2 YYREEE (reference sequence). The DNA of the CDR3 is TGTGCCAGCAGCTCTGGACGGGGGTACACTGAAGCTTTCTTT. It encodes CASSSGRGYTEAFF.

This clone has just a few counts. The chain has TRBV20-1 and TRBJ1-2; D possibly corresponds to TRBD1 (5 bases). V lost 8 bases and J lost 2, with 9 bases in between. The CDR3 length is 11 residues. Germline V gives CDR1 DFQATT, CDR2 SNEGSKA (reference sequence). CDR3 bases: TGCAGTCAGGGTCTAAACTATGGCTACACCTTC. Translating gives CSQGLNYGYTF.

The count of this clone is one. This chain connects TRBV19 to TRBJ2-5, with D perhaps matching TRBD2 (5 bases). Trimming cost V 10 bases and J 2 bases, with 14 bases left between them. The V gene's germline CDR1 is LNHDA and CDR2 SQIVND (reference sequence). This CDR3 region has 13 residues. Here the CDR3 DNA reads TGTGCCACCCGGAGCGGTGGTCAAGAGACCCAGTACTTC. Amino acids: CATRSGGQETQYF.

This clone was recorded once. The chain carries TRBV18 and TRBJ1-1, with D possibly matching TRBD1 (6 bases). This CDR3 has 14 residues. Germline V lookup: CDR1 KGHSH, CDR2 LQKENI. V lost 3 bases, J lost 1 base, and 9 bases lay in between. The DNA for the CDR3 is TGTGCCAGCTCACCTTGGACAGCGAACACTGAAGCTTTCTTT. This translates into CASSPWTANTEAFF.